The sequence of this T cell receptor beta chain was determined in a study of blood T cell repertoires in COVID-19. Study-wide context: Samples representing acute and convalescent COVID-19 were sourced from the United States, Italy and Spain. The analysed material was cDNA or gDNA that came from T cells, B-cell-depleted T cells, or PBMCs.

CDR1 is SGHVS and CDR2 is FQNEAQ in the germline V gene. Germline trimming cut 2 bases from V and 2 bases from J; bases unmatched to any gene: 12. This CDR3 has 18 residues. In the original analysis: Estimation of nucleated cell counts relied on the amplification of reference gene primers. TCRdb keeps only in-frame clones here, not all; method: immunoSEQ multiplex PCR. V and J calls and clone size come straight from that table; D and trimming were deduced from the DNA. Of about 70,000 clones in the sample, 90% were seen once. The source material was peripheral blood. V gene TRBV7-8 combines with J gene TRBJ2-5; 9 positions agree with TRBD2. This clonotype was sampled from a human donor in a cohort sampled during active COVID-19. Here the CDR3 reads CASSLKFLASGGQETQYF. CDR3 DNA sequence: TGTGCCAGCAGCTTAAAGTTCCTGGCCAGCGGGGGGCAAGAGACCCAGTACTTC.